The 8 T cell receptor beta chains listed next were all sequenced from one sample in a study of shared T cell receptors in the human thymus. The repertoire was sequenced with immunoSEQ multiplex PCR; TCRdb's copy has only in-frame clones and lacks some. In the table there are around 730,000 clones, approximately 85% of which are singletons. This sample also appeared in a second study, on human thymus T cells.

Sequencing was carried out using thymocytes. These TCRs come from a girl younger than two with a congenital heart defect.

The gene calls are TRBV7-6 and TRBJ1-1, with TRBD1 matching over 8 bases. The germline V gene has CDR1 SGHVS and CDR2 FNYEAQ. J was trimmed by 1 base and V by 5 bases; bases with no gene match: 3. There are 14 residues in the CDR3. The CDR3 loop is CASSQDRENTEAFF. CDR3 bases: TGTGCCAGCAGCCAGGACAGGGAGAACACTGAAGCTTTCTTT.

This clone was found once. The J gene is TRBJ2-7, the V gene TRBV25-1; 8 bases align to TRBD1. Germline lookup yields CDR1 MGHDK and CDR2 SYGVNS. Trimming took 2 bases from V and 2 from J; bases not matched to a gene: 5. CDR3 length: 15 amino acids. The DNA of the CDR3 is TGTGCCAGCAGTGAACGAGAGGGACAGGCCTACGAGCAGTACTTC. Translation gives CASSEREGQAYEQYF.

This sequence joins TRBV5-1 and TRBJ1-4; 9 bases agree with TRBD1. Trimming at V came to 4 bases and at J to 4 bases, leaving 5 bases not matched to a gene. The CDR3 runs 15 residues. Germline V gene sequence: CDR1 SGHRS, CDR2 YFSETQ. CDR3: CASSLTGGDNEKLFF. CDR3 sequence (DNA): TGCGCCAGCAGCCTGACAGGGGGGGATAATGAAAAACTGTTTTTT.

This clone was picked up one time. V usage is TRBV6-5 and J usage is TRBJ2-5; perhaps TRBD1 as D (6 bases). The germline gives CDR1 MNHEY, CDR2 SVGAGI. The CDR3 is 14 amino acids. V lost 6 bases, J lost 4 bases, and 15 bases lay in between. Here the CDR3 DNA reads TGTGCCAGCAGGCCCCAGGGGTTACGAGAGACCCAGTACTTC. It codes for CASRPQGLRETQYF.

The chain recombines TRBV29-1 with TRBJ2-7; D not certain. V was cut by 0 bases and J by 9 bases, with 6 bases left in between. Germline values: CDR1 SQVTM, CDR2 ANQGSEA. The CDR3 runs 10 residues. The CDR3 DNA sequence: TGCAGCGTTGAAGATCAGATGCAGTACTTC. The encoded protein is CSVEDQMQYF.

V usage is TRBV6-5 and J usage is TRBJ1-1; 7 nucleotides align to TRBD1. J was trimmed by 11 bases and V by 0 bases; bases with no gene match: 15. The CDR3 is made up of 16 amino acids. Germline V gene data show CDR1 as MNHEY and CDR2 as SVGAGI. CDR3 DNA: TGTGCCAGCAGTTACTCCCACCTCGGACAGGCCCGGAGTGCTTTCTTT. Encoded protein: CASSYSHLGQARSAFF.

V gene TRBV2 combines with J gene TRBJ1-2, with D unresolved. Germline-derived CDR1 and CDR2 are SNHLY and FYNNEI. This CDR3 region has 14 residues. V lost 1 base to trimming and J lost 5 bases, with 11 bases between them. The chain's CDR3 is CASSEGGPTYGYTF. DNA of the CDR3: TGTGCCAGCAGTGAAGGTGGTCCCACTTATGGCTACACCTTC.

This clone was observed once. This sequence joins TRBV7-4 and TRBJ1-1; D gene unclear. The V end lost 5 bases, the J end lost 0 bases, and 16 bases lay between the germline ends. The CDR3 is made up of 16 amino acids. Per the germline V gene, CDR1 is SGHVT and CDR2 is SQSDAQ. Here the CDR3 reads CASSPFCGKMNTEAFF. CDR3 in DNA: TGTGCCAGCAGCCCTTTTTGCGGGAAAATGAACACTGAAGCTTTCTTT.